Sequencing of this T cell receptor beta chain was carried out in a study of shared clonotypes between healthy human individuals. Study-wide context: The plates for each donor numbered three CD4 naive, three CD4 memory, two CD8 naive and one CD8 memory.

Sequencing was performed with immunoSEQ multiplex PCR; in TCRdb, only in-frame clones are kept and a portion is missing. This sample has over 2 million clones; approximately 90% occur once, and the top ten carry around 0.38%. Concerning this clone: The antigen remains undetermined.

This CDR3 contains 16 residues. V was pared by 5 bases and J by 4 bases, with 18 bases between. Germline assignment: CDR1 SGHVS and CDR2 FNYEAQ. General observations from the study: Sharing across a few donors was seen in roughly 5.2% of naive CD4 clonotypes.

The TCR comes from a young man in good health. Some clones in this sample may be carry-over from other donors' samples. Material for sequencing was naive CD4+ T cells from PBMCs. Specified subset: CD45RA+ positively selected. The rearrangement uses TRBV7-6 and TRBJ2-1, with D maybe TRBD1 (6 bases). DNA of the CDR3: TGTGCCAGCAGCGCCTACAGGGATCGCAATTACAATGAGCAGTTCTTC. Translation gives CASSAYRDRNYNEQFF.